One sample yielded the 29 T cell receptor beta chains listed below, sequenced in a study of shared clonotypes between healthy human individuals. Profiling relied on immunoSEQ multiplex PCR, and the TCRdb table lists in-frame clones only, not all of them. The repertoire holds some 530,000 clones, with approximately 81% as singletons. Source material: PBMCs. The receptors were gathered from a woman aged 35 to 49 in good health. Some clones in this sample may be carry-over from other donors' samples.

On this clone itself: This probably arose from a read error, given a far larger clone one base away. For the CDR3, the DNA is TGTGCCAGCAGCCAAGTAGTCGAAAAACTGTTTTTT. Translating gives CASSQVVEKLFF. V usage is TRBV14 and J usage is TRBJ1-4; D remains ambiguous. Germline assignment: CDR1 SGHDN and CDR2 FVKESK. CDR3 size: 12 residues. Between the trimmed V and J ends, which lost 1 base and 8 bases, there was a span of 5 bases.

V usage is TRBV2 and J usage is TRBJ1-2; D gene ambiguous. Per the germline V gene, CDR1 is SNHLY and CDR2 is FYNNEI. Trimming left V 6 bases short and J 4 bases short, with 12 bases between. The CDR3 runs to 13 residues. CDR3 in amino acids: CASRGTASYGYTF. The CDR3 bases are TGTGCCAGCAGGGGAACCGCATCCTATGGCTACACCTTC.

The chain joins TRBV11-2 to TRBJ2-5, with D perhaps matching TRBD1 (6 bases). In germline, CDR1 is SGHAT, CDR2 FQNNGV. V lost 5 bases, J lost 4 bases, and 14 bases lay in between. The CDR3 runs to 14 residues. CDR3 DNA: TGTGCCAGCAGCGCCCCGGACAGAGGAGAGACCCAGTACTTC. Protein: CASSAPDRGETQYF.

Concerning this clone: It is likely a read error: a sequence one base away is far more abundant. The rearrangement links TRBV7-9 to TRBJ2-3, with 11 bases aligning to TRBD2. V was clipped by 5 bases and J by 6 bases; unmatched bases: 13. Germline V CDR1 and CDR2: SEHNR, FQNEAQ (reference sequence). The CDR3 has 17 amino acids. The CDR3 DNA reads TGTGCCAGCAGCCCAAAGGTACTAGCGGGAGCTTCGGATACGCAGTATTTT. This sequence encodes CASSPKVLAGASDTQYF.

The chain links TRBV6-1 to TRBJ1-5; 10 bases fit TRBD1. Germline CDR1 reads MNHNS; CDR2 reads SASEGT. This CDR3 contains 15 residues. V shed 6 bases and J 7 bases; nucleotides not matched to a gene: 9. Here the CDR3 DNA reads TGTGCCAGCAGATCCCGGGACAGGGGCTACCAGCCCCAGCATTTT. Translated, it gives CASRSRDRGYQPQHF.

This chain connects TRBV28 to TRBJ2-1; TRBD2 matches at 13 bases. J was trimmed by 8 bases and V by 5 bases; bases with no gene match: 9. Per germline, CDR1 MDHEN and CDR2 SYDVKM. The length of the CDR3 is 16 residues. Written as DNA, the CDR3 is TGTGCCAGCAGTCTTGGGACTAGCGGGATTTGGGATGAGCAGTTCTTC. It translates to CASSLGTSGIWDEQFF.

The chain has TRBV7-9 and TRBJ1-1; tentative D call: TRBD1 (5 bases). The CDR3 runs to 15 residues. The V end was cut by 2 bases, the J end by 4 bases, with 14 bases between. Germline V gives CDR1 SEHNR, CDR2 FQNEAQ (reference sequence). CDR3 in amino acids: CASSLFGGRGTEAFF. DNA of the CDR3: TGTGCCAGCAGCTTATTTGGGGGGAGAGGCACTGAAGCTTTCTTT.

The chain recombines TRBV29-1 with TRBJ2-1, with TRBD2 identical over 13 bases. CDR3 length: 18 residues. Germline CDR1 is SQVTM and CDR2 is ANQGSEA. V gave up 4 bases and J gave up 6 bases; unmatched junction bases: 15. CDR3 bases: TGCAGCGTTGGGGGACTAGCGGGAAGGGGCCCCTGGGGCAATGAGCAGTTCTTC. It encodes CSVGGLAGRGPWGNEQFF.

The CDR3 nucleotides read TGCGCCAGCAGTCCTTACAGGGCTGAGACCCAGTACTTC. This encodes CASSPYRAETQYF. This chain links TRBV10-2 with TRBJ2-5, with a weak D call TRBD1 (6 bases). CDR1 and CDR2 (germline): WSHSY, SAAADI. The V gene lost 5 bases and the J gene lost 5 bases, with 12 bases spanning the gap. The CDR3 spans 13 residues.

This chain links TRBV5-1 with TRBJ2-5, with 13 bases fitting TRBD2. This CDR3 is 16 amino acids long. Germline-derived CDR1 and CDR2 are SGHRS and YFSETQ. The V and J ends lost 4 bases and 4 bases, in that order; junction bases with no gene match: 7. CDR3 sequence (DNA): TGCGCCAGCAGCCGTGGACTAGCGGGAGAGATAGAGACCCAGTACTTC. Encoded protein: CASSRGLAGEIETQYF.

This chain uses TRBV9 with TRBJ2-7; the match to TRBD2 covers 10 bases. The CDR3 extends over 15 amino acids. The trim removed 1 base at V and 3 bases at J, leaving 4 bases unmatched. Germline V gene lookup returns CDR1 SGDLS and CDR2 YYNGEE. CDR3 residues: CASSVTASGSYEQYF. The CDR3 nucleotides are TGTGCCAGCAGCGTAACGGCTAGCGGGAGCTACGAGCAGTACTTC.

The V gene is TRBV9, the J gene TRBJ2-5; tentative D call: TRBD1 (6 bases). V lost 0 bases, J lost 4 bases, and 13 bases lay in between. CDR1 is SGDLS and CDR2 is YYNGEE in the germline V gene. The CDR3 covers 15 residues. CDR3: CASSVDGTRGETQYF. DNA of the CDR3: TGTGCCAGCAGCGTAGATGGGACCAGGGGAGAGACCCAGTACTTC.

The CDR3 region is CASSLTPPPGTGELFF. CDR3 DNA sequence: TGTGCCAGCAGTTTGACCCCCCCTCCCGGGACCGGGGAGCTGTTTTTT. This chain joins TRBV28 and TRBJ2-2, with D uncertain. From germline, CDR1 is MDHEN and CDR2 SYDVKM. The CDR3 has 16 amino acids. The V end was cut by 3 bases, the J end by 5 bases, with 16 bases between.

About this clone itself: A far more abundant clone sits one base away, making this likely a read error. The J gene is TRBJ2-2, the V gene TRBV5-6; D remains ambiguous. CDR3 length: 13 amino acids. The V gene's germline CDR1 is SGHDT and CDR2 YYEEEE. The CDR3 nucleotides are TGTGCCAGCAGCTTTGTTATCACCAGGGAGCTGTTTTTT. Translating it yields CASSFVITRELFF.

The chain combines TRBV18 with TRBJ1-3; no definite D call. V lost 4 bases and J lost 0, with 13 bases in between. The CDR3 runs to 16 residues. Germline V CDR1 and CDR2: KGHSH, LQKENI. CDR3 nucleotide sequence: TGTGCCAGCTCACTCCAACAGATATTCTCTGGAAACACCATATATTTT. This gives the protein CASSLQQIFSGNTIYF.

This clone was observed at least ten times. J is TRBJ2-1 and V is TRBV6-4; D unresolved. Germline V gene sequence: CDR1 MRHNA, CDR2 SNTAGT. Trimming shortened V by 5 bases and J by 8 bases, and 19 bases separated the two germline ends. The length of the CDR3 is 15 residues. The CDR3 reads CASSPSDSAGDEQFF. The CDR3 DNA reads as TGTGCCAGCAGTCCCTCCGACTCGGCTGGGGATGAGCAGTTCTTC.

The chain is built from TRBV4-1 and TRBJ2-1, with TRBD2 identical over 9 bases. V shed 0 bases and J 7 bases; nucleotides not matched to a gene: 7. Looked up from germline, CDR1 is MGHRA and CDR2 is YSYEKL. This CDR3 spans 16 amino acids. The CDR3 loop is CASSQERLAGYNEQFF. The CDR3 DNA sequence: TGCGCCAGCAGCCAAGAGCGGCTAGCGGGATATAATGAGCAGTTCTTC.

This clone was seen a few times. The chain combines TRBV7-3 with TRBJ2-3; D may be TRBD1 (6 bases). CDR3 length: 14 amino acids. Germline values: CDR1 SGHTA, CDR2 FQGTGA. V was pared by 3 bases and J by 2 bases, with 9 bases between. CDR3 sequence reads: CASSLWGPTDTQYF. Here the CDR3 DNA reads TGTGCCAGCAGCTTGTGGGGGCCCACAGATACGCAGTATTTT.

Concerning this clone itself: This likely traces to a read error, being one base from a far larger clone. The V gene is TRBV28, the J gene TRBJ1-5; 11 nucleotides line up with TRBD1. From germline, CDR1 is MDHEN and CDR2 SYDVKM. The CDR3 has 14 residues. Germline trimming cut 7 bases from V and 12 bases from J; bases unmatched to any gene: 11. The CDR3 region is CASTAGTGGLHQHF. The CDR3 DNA follows: TGTGCCAGCACCGCGGGGACAGGGGGATTGCACCAGCATTTT.

Worth noting for this clone: A far larger clone is one base from this, pointing to a likely read error. Different DNA sequences within this sample yield the same CDR3. The rearrangement uses TRBV29-1 and TRBJ1-1; D is possibly TRBD1 (5 bases). Germline V gene sequence: CDR1 SQVTM, CDR2 ANQGSEA. The CDR3 totals 12 residues. In DNA, the CDR3 is TGCAGCGTCGGGGACGGCCTGGCTGAAGCATTCTTT. Its protein is CSVGDGLAEAFF.

V usage is TRBV6-4 and J usage is TRBJ1-6, with unresolved D. Between the trimmed V and J ends, which lost 5 bases and 7 bases, there was a span of 18 bases. CDR3 length: 16 amino acids. Germline values: CDR1 MRHNA, CDR2 SNTAGT. The CDR3 region has the DNA TGTGCCAGCAGTTCCGGGCCAGATGTGGGGAATTCACCCCTCCACTTT. Residues: CASSSGPDVGNSPLHF.

The rearrangement joins TRBV5-1 to TRBJ2-5; 7 bases align to TRBD2. The V segment lost 2 bases and the J segment 5 bases; nucleotides outside the gene matches: 9. The CDR3 has 15 amino acids. CDR1 and CDR2 from the germline V gene are SGHRS and YFSETQ. The DNA of the CDR3 is TGCGCCAGCAGCTTCTATGCGGGAGAGGGGGAGACCCAGTACTTC. The encoded protein is CASSFYAGEGETQYF.

The chain joins TRBV2 to TRBJ2-1; possible D gene TRBD2, 6 bases. Germline V gene sequence: CDR1 SNHLY, CDR2 FYNNEI. The CDR3 covers 13 residues. V lost 6 bases, J lost 15 bases, and 21 bases lay in between. The CDR3 DNA is TGTGCCAGCAGCATGACAACGCCGGGACTTGTGTTCTTC. Translating it yields CASSMTTPGLVFF.

The chain joins TRBV11-2 to TRBJ2-1, with D unresolved. Germline V CDR1 and CDR2: SGHAT, FQNNGV. The CDR3 loop spans 15 amino acids. With 5 bases removed from V and 5 bases from J, the gap between germline ends came to 16 bases. This chain's CDR3 is CASSGAGSMNNEQFF. The CDR3 DNA reads TGTGCCAGCAGCGGTGCCGGGTCCATGAACAATGAGCAGTTCTTC.

Concerning this clone itself: It is likely a read error: a sequence one base away is far more abundant. The chain joins TRBV30 to TRBJ1-1, with 7 bases fitting TRBD1. The CDR3 spans 14 residues. Germline V CDR1 and CDR2: GTSNPN, SVGIG (reference sequence). Here the CDR3 reads CDWRDRDRNTEAFF. The CDR3 coding sequence is TGTGACTGGAGGGACCGGGACAGGAACACTGAAGCTTTCTTT.

This clone was recorded once. The chain uses TRBV7-2 and TRBJ2-7; D unclear. Trimming shortened V by 1 base and J by 9 bases, and 10 bases separated the two germline ends. The CDR3 extends over 12 amino acids. Per the germline V gene, CDR1 is SGHTA and CDR2 is FQGNSA. CDR3 coding DNA: TGTGCCAGCAGCTTAGGCGCCTCAGTGCAGTACTTC. Amino acid sequence: CASSLGASVQYF.

The chain couples TRBV5-4 to TRBJ2-1; D gene ambiguous. The CDR3 totals 13 residues. The germline V and J ends were trimmed by 2 bases and 3 bases, with 6 bases remaining between them. Germline CDR1 is SGHNT and CDR2 is YYREEE (reference sequence). The CDR3 loop is CASSLTVYNEQFF. The CDR3 region has the DNA TGTGCCAGCAGCTTAACTGTCTACAATGAGCAGTTCTTC.

Note on this clone: This sample also contains other DNA sequences that code for the same CDR3. The rearrangement joins TRBV28 to TRBJ1-2; unclear D gene. The CDR3 length is 16 residues. CDR1 is MDHEN and CDR2 is SYDVKM in the germline V gene. V was shortened by 3 bases and J by 7 bases, with 21 bases between the two germline ends. CDR3 DNA: TGTGCCAGCAGTTTTTCCCACGAGGGCTTTGAGGGTGGCTACACCTTC. Amino acid sequence: CASSFSHEGFEGGYTF.

This chain connects TRBV6-1 to TRBJ1-5; D unresolved. With 0 bases removed from V and 0 bases from J, the gap between germline ends came to 12 bases. This CDR3 contains 17 residues. Germline V CDR1 and CDR2: MNHNS, SASEGT. CDR3 loop: CASSEATYTYSNQPQHF. Written as DNA, the CDR3 is TGTGCCAGCAGTGAAGCGACGTACACTTATAGCAATCAGCCCCAGCATTTT.